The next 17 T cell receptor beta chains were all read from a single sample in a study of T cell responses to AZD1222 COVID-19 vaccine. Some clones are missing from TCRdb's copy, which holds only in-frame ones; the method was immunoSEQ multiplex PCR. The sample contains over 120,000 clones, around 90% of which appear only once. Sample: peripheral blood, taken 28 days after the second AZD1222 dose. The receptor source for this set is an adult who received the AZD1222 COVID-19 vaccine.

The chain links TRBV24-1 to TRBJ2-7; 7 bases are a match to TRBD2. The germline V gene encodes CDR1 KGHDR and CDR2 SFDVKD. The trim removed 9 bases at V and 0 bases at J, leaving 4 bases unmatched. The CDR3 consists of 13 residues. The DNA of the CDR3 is TGTGCCACCCGGGGGGAAGGCTCCTACGAGCAGTACTTC. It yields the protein CATRGEGSYEQYF.

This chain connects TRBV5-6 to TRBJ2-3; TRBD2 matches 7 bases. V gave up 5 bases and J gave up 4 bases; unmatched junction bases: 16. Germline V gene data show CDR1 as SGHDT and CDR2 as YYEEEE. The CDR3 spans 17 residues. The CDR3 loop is CASSNPMIAGLADTQYF. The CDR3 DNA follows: TGTGCCAGCAGTAACCCTATGATAGCGGGTTTAGCAGATACGCAGTATTTT.

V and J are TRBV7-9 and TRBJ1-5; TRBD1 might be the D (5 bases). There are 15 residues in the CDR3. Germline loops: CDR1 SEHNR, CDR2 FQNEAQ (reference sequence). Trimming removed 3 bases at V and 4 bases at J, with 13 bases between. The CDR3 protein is CASSFGQGGNQPQHF. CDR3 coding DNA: TGTGCCAGCAGCTTTGGCCAGGGTGGGAATCAGCCCCAGCATTTT.

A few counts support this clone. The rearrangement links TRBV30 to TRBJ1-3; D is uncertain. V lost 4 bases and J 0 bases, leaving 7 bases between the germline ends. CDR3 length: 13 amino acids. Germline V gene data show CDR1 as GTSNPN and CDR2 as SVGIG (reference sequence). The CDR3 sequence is CAWTRISGNTIYF. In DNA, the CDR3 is TGTGCCTGGACGCGGATCTCTGGAAACACCATATATTTT.

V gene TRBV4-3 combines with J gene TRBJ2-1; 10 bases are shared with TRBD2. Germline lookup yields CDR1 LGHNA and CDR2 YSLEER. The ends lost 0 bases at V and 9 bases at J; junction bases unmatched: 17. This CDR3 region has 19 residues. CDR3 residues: CASSQDRLSGRARLGEQFF. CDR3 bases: TGCGCCAGCAGCCAAGATCGGTTGAGCGGGAGGGCCCGTCTTGGTGAGCAGTTCTTC.

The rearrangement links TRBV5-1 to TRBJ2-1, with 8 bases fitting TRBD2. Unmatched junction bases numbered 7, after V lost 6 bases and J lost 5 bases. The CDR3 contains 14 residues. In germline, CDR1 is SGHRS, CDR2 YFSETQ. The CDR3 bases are TGCGCCAGCAACCTAGCGGGTTCAAACAATGAGCAGTTCTTC. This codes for CASNLAGSNNEQFF.

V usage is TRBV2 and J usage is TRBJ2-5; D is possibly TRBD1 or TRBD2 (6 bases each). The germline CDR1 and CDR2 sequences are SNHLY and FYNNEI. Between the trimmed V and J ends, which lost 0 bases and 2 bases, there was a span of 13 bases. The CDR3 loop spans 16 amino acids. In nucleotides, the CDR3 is TGTGCCAGCAGTGAAGCGCTTCTAGGGGGGCAAGAGACCCAGTACTTC. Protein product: CASSEALLGGQETQYF.

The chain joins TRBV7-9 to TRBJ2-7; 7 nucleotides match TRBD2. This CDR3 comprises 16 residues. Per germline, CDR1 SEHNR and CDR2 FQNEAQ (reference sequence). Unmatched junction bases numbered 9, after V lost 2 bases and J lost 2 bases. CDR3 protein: CASSLFMRGGTYEQYF. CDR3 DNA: TGTGCCAGCAGCTTATTCATGCGGGGAGGGACCTACGAGCAGTACTTC.

The CDR3 sequence is CASRDRGGRAKNIQYF. CDR3 nucleotides: TGTGCCAGTAGGGACAGGGGAGGGCGTGCCAAAAACATTCAGTACTTC. The V and J genes are TRBV19 and TRBJ2-4; 9 bases are a match to TRBD1. The CDR3 runs 16 residues. Trimming took 6 bases from V and 1 from J; bases not matched to a gene: 7. Germline-derived CDR1 and CDR2 are LNHDA and SQIVND (reference sequence).

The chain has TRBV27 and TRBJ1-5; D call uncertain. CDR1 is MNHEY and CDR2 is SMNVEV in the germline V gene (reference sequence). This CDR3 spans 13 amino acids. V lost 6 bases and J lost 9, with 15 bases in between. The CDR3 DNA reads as TGTGCCAGCAGCCCTTCGCTTCGTACGCCCCAGCATTTT. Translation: CASSPSLRTPQHF.

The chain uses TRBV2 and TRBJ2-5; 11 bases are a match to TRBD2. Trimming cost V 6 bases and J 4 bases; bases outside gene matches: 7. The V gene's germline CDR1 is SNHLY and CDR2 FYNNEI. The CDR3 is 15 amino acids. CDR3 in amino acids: CASSDPTSGIETQYF. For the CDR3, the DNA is TGTGCCAGCAGCGACCCGACTAGCGGGATAGAGACCCAGTACTTC. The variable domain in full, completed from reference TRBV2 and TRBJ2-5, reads EPEVTQTPSHQVTQMGQEVILRCVPISNHLYFYWYRQILGQKVEFLVSFYNNEISEKSEIFDDQFSVERPDGSNFTLKIRSTKLEDSAMYFCASSDPTSGIETQYFGPGTRLLVL.

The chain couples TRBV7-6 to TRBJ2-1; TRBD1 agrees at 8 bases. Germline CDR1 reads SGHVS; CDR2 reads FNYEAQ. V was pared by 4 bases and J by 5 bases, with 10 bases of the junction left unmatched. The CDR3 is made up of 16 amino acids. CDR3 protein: CASSSWDRSLNNEQFF. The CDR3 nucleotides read TGTGCCAGCAGCTCCTGGGACAGGTCCTTAAACAATGAGCAGTTCTTC. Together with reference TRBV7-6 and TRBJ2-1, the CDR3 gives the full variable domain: GAGVSQSPRYKVTKRGQDVALRCDPISGHVSLYWYRQALGQGPEFLTYFNYEAQQDKSGLPNDRFSAERPEGSISTLTIQRTEQRDSAMYRCASSSWDRSLNNEQFFGPGTRLTVL.

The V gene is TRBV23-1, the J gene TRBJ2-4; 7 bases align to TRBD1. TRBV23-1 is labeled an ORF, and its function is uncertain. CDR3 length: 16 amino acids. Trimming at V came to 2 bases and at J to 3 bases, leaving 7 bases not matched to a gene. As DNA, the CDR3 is TGCGCCAGCAGTCAAAGAGACAGGGTAAGCAAAAACATTCAGTACTTC. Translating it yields CASSQRDRVSKNIQYF.

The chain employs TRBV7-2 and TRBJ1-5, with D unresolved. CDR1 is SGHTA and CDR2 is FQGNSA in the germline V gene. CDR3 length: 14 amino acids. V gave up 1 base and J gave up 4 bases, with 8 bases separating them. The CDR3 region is CASSLVAVNQPQHF. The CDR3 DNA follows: TGTGCCAGCAGCTTAGTGGCAGTGAATCAGCCCCAGCATTTT. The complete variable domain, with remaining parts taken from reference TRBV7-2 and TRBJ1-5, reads GAGVSQSPSNKVTEKGKDVELRCDPISGHTALYWYRQSLGQGLEFLIYFQGNSAPDKSGLPSDRFSAERTGGSVSTLTIQRTQQEDSAVYLCASSLVAVNQPQHFGDGTRLSIL.

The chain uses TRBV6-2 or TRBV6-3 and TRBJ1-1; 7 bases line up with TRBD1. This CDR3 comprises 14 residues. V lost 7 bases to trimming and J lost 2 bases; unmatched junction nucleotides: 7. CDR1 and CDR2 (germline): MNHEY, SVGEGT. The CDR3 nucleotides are TGTGCCAGCACCCCGGGACAGACTAACACTGAAGCTTTCTTT. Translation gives CASTPGQTNTEAFF.

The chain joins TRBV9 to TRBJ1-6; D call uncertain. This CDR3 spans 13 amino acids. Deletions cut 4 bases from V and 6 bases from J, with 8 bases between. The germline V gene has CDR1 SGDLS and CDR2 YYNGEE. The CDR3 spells CASSPDGNSPLHF. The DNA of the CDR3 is TGTGCCAGCAGCCCCGATGGTAATTCACCCCTCCACTTT. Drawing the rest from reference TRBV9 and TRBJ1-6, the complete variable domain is DSGVTQTPKHLITATGQRVTLRCSPRSGDLSVYWYQQSLDQGLQFLIQYYNGEERAKGNILERFSAQQFPDLHSELNLSSLELGDSALYFCASSPDGNSPLHFGNGTRLTVT.

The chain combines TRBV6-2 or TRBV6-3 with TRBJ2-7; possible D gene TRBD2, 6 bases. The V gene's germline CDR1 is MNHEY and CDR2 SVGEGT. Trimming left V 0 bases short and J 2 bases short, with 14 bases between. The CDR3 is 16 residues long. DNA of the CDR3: TGTGCCAGCAGTTACTCGAGGCTAGCGCCGCCCTACGAGCAGTACTTC. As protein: CASSYSRLAPPYEQYF.